This T cell receptor (beta chain) was retrieved from a study of monozygotic twins with inflammatory bowel disease. This CDR3 is built from 13 residues. Points on this clonotype: Its target is not known.

Per TCR library, 3,000 to 4,000 ng of total RNA was used. The cDNA of both the TCRalpha and TCRbeta chains was subjected to two nested PCRs of approximately 16 and 9 cycles. TCRdb re-called the 5' RACE reads and catalogs CDR3 proteins one per entry, DNA excluded. This listing includes 200,000 to 250,000 distinct CDR3 sequences. Total RNA isolation used whole blood (no T cell sorting was performed). Findings of the study overall: The results supported no single strong signal or clonotype associated with IBD.

The clonotype comes from a human donor with ulcerative colitis or Crohn's disease, or a healthy co-twin of an affected twin (not recorded which). The sample taken for sequencing was blood. The chain carries TRBV12-3 or TRBV12-4 and TRBJ2-3; there is no DNA to check the TCRdb D call of TRBD1. This chain's CDR3 is CASSLAGRDTQYF.